A selection of T cell receptor beta chains follows, all from one sample in a study of CXCR3-negative and CXCR3-positive naive CD8 T cells. TCRdb reanalyzed the 5' RACE reads, giving one entry per CDR3 protein sequence and no DNA. The sample yields over 70,000 distinct CDR3 sequences, of which the top ten take up almost 0.55%. The sample taken for sequencing was naive CXCR3+ CD8+ T cells from blood. The receptors stem from a human donor in good health. Some clones in this sample may be carry-over from other donors' samples. CDR3s include the opening cysteine and the closing phenylalanine or tryptophan.

V	J	CDR3
TRBV20-1	TRBJ2-2	CSAIGRAGSAGELFF
TRBV6-5	TRBJ2-7	CASSYSTGGATYEQYF
TRBV15	TRBJ2-3	CATSRDVGGTDTQYF
TRBV28	TRBJ2-5	CASSPARGEETQYF
TRBV13	TRBJ2-7	CASSSRDYEQYF
TRBV12-3/TRBV12-4	TRBJ1-1	CASQIGSNTEAFF
TRBV10-3	TRBJ2-3	CAISDALAGDTQYF
TRBV28	TRBJ1-1	CASTESVDRKAFF
TRBV13	TRBJ2-3	CASSSASAGGSDTQYF
TRBV5-1	TRBJ2-7	CASSFTGNEQYF
TRBV2	TRBJ1-4	CASKGRGYERLFF
TRBV2	TRBJ2-3	CASSTLGGLAGSTDTQYF
TRBV20-1	TRBJ1-2	CSAPSTGVSSGYTF
TRBV28	TRBJ1-6	CASSSTPGIGSPLHF
TRBV9	TRBJ1-1	CASSVVGLFTEAFF
TRBV7-9	TRBJ2-1	CASSRRTEAAYNEQFF
TRBV29-1	TRBJ2-1	CSVDGTSGGGIDEQFF
TRBV7-6	TRBJ2-1	CASSLGPGAGVSYNEQFF
TRBV29-1	TRBJ2-7	CSVERGESYEQYF
TRBV7-6	TRBJ1-1	CASSNYRGQGTEAFF
TRBV28	TRBJ1-5	CASSYETGWEQPQHF
TRBV24-1	TRBJ2-1	CATSDLGTGDTYNEQFF
TRBV27	TRBJ2-1	CASSQQLAGEIPWGEQFF
TRBV5-6	TRBJ2-7	CASNLYGTSYEQYF